This T cell receptor (beta chain) came from a study of blood T cell repertoires in COVID-19. About the research overall: Samples came from the United States, Italy and Spain, spanning acute and convalescent COVID-19. Sources were T cells, B-cell-depleted T cells, or PBMCs; the material itself was cDNA or gDNA.

V was clipped by 5 bases and J by 3 bases, with 9 bases between them. Germline V CDR1 and CDR2: SGHRS, YFSETQ. CDR3 length equals 12 residues. Per the study methods: Reference gene primer amplification gave estimated nucleated cell counts. Clones were sequenced by immunoSEQ multiplex PCR, and TCRdb holds only the in-frame ones, with some missing. V and J calls and clone size are as listed in that table; D and trimming were resolved from the DNA. This sample has roughly 300,000 clones, with around 86% found just once. The clonotype was recovered from a human donor in a cohort sampled during active COVID-19. Sequencing was done on a sample of peripheral blood. This chain joins TRBV5-1 and TRBJ2-7; the D gene is possibly TRBD2 (5 bases). The CDR3 DNA follows: TGCGCCAGCAGTCAGAGCGGCTACGAGCAGTACTTC. Translated: CASSQSGYEQYF.